Listed below are T cell receptor beta chains from one sample, sequenced in a study of shared clonotypes between healthy human individuals. Sequencing used immunoSEQ multiplex PCR; TCRdb keeps in-frame clones, though not all of them. The table records approximately 840,000 clones, approximately 96% of them present only once. The material sequenced was naive CD8+ T cells sorted from blood. These receptors originate from a man aged 25-40 years in good health. The conserved cysteine and the conserved F or W are not part of the CDR3 here. Clone size is not always given. Where it is, it says once, few, many or a class for expanded clones.

v_gene	abundance	j_gene	CDR3aa
TRBV7-9	NA	TRBJ1-2	ASSYDSSYGYT
TRBV19	NA	TRBJ1-5	ASSTKGGSAQPQH
TRBV2	NA	TRBJ2-7	ASSGPPDRDYEQY
TRBV28	NA	TRBJ2-4	ASSLSGGLDIQY
TRBV18	NA	TRBJ1-1	ASGDRANTEAF
TRBV15	NA	TRBJ1-2	ATSSPTGPNYGYT
TRBV7-2	NA	TRBJ2-7	ASSLLAAHYEQY
TRBV7-8	NA	TRBJ2-7	ASSLLERQGSYEQY
TRBV30	NA	TRBJ1-1	AWSVVSASEAF
TRBV2	NA	TRBJ1-5	ASSDNRGLGQPQH
TRBV25-1	NA	TRBJ2-5	ASSESPKTQY
TRBV7-9	NA	TRBJ2-7	ASSLGGRESYEQY
TRBV21-1	NA	TRBJ1-5	ASSNCHQPQH
TRBV9	NA	TRBJ1-2	ASSDRTYGYT
TRBV7-9	NA	TRBJ2-3	ASSFPFRELGTDTQY
TRBV30	few	TRBJ2-7	AWSVNYEQY
TRBV29-1	NA	TRBJ1-1	SVEDLVSGEAF
TRBV10-3	NA	TRBJ1-1	AISLDSFLYSEAF
TRBV27	NA	TRBJ2-7	ASSLGRDAYEQY
TRBV7-3	NA	TRBJ2-1	ASSIKSGSSYNEQF
TRBV29-1	NA	TRBJ2-2	SVVTGFTGELF
TRBV7-9	NA	TRBJ2-5	ASSLDRGGETQY
TRBV6-6	NA	TRBJ1-5	ASSRRDSSNQPQH
TRBV19	NA	TRBJ2-1	ASSVNNEQF
TRBV29-1	NA	TRBJ1-4	SVTPKKGNNEKLF
TRBV5-8	NA	TRBJ1-2	ASSLGSYGYT
TRBV29-1	NA	TRBJ2-3	SVVLASGGDTQY